The next 10 T cell receptor beta chains were all read from a single sample in a study of T cells in Graves' hyperthyroidism and ophthalmopathy. TCR beta CDR3 regions were amplified from RNA. The TCR CDR3 was amplified in a first-round RT-PCR using the HTBI primer set. TCRdb used MiXCR to reprocess the multiplex PCR reads, holding one entry per CDR3 protein. There are hundreds of thousands of distinct CDR3 sequences in the sample; around 24% occur only once, and approximately 10% lies in the top ten. The sequencing sample was made of blood. Receptor source: a woman aged 25 to 39 with Graves' ophthalmopathy.

V is TRBV30 and J is TRBJ1-2; D remains unclear. Looked up from germline, CDR1 is GTSNPN and CDR2 is SVGIG (reference sequence). V was pared by 3 bases and J by 0 bases, with 8 bases between. CDR3 length equals 13 residues. Written as DNA, the CDR3 is TGTGCCTGGAGAGGGCAGGCTAACTATGGCTACACCTTC. It is translated as CAWRGQANYGYTF.

V usage is TRBV7-2 and J usage is TRBJ1-5; D gene unclear. V was cut by 3 bases and J by 5 bases, with 8 bases left in between. This CDR3 contains 13 residues. From germline, CDR1 is SGHTA and CDR2 FQGNSA. The CDR3 protein is CASSFERDQPQHF. The CDR3 region has the DNA TGTGCCAGCAGCTTTGAGAGGGATCAGCCCCAGCATTTT.

The chain combines TRBV11-1 with TRBJ2-7; 7 nucleotides line up with TRBD1. The CDR3 consists of 14 residues. Trimming removed 5 bases from V and 0 bases from J; junction bases left unmatched: 4. The germline CDR1 and CDR2 sequences are SGHAT and FQDESV (reference sequence). CDR3 nucleotide sequence: TGTGCCAGCAGCCGGGACAGACGCTCCTACGAGCAGTACTTC. It encodes CASSRDRRSYEQYF.

The genes are TRBV20-1 and TRBJ2-7, with 7 bases lining up with TRBD1. The CDR3 runs 15 residues. Germline-derived CDR1 and CDR2 are DFQATT and SNEGSKA (reference sequence). V gave up 3 bases and J gave up 3 bases; unmatched junction bases: 11. This CDR3 reads CSASSVQGDRYEQYF. The CDR3 coding sequence is TGCAGTGCTAGTTCTGTTCAGGGGGATCGCTACGAGCAGTACTTC.

This clonotype was picked up a small number of times. V is TRBV5-1 and J is TRBJ2-2; D may match TRBD1 or TRBD2 (6 bases each). Germline CDR1 SGHRS, CDR2 YFSETQ. V lost 0 bases, J lost 3 bases, and 12 bases lay in between. The CDR3 is made up of 16 amino acids. The CDR3 is CASSLAYREDTGELFF. CDR3 in DNA: TGCGCCAGCAGCTTGGCTTACAGGGAGGACACCGGGGAGCTGTTTTTT.

At least ten counts were recorded for this clonotype. The CDR3 coding sequence is TGTGCCACCAGCAGGACAGGGCGGAATCAGCCCCAGCATTTT. Translating it yields CATSRTGRNQPQHF. The rearrangement links TRBV15 to TRBJ1-5, with 7 bases aligning to TRBD1. Trimming removed 3 bases from V and 4 bases from J; junction bases left unmatched: 3. Per germline, CDR1 LNHNV and CDR2 YYDKDF (reference sequence). The CDR3 length is 14 residues.

This clonotype was found many times. This rearrangement joins TRBV29-1 to TRBJ2-4, with 9 bases matching TRBD1. Looked up from germline, CDR1 is SQVTM and CDR2 is ANQGSEA. CDR3 length: 16 amino acids. V was clipped by 7 bases and J by 0 bases; unmatched bases: 10. CDR3 DNA: TGCAGCGGAACTCCCGGGACAGGGTTAGCCAAAAACATTCAGTACTTC. Translated: CSGTPGTGLAKNIQYF.

A few counts support this clonotype. The chain uses TRBV13 and TRBJ1-1; tentatively, D is TRBD1 (5 bases). CDR1 PRHDT and CDR2 FYEKMQ come from the germline V gene (reference sequence). The CDR3 spans 20 residues. Trimming took off 5 bases at V and 0 bases at J, with 28 bases between the two ends. The CDR3 nucleotides read TGTGCCAGCAGCGTAACTTTTATCTGGACAACGAGGCGAATGAACACTGAAGCTTTCTTT. Its protein is CASSVTFIWTTRRMNTEAFF.

In the case of this clonotype: This may arise from a read error, as a much more abundant clone is one base away. V and J are TRBV4-1 and TRBJ1-1; D not certain. Germline V CDR1 and CDR2: MGHRA, YSYEKL. The CDR3 length is 17 residues. The CDR3 DNA is TGCGCCATCAGCCAAGAAATAGGGCTGGATACGGACACTGAAGCTTTCTTT. Encoded protein: CAISQEIGLDTDTEAFF.

This clonotype was seen at least ten times. The chain uses TRBV6-5 and TRBJ1-2; D remains unclear. This CDR3 spans 12 amino acids. Per germline, CDR1 MNHEY and CDR2 SVGAGI. V was clipped by 1 base and J by 6 bases, with 6 bases between them. In DNA form, the CDR3 reads TGTGCCAGCAGTTACTTTGGGGATGGCTACACCTTC. Amino acids: CASSYFGDGYTF.